Listed below are T cell receptor beta chains from one sample, sequenced in a study of cytomegalovirus exposure and HLA in healthy donors. Sequencing used immunoSEQ multiplex PCR; TCRdb keeps in-frame clones, though not all of them. The sample carries roughly 140,000 clones, around 79% recorded once. What was sequenced was PBMCs. These receptor sequences come from a woman between 25 and 40 years old in good health and CMV-seronegative. CDR3s include the opening cysteine and the closing phenylalanine or tryptophan. A D gene is named only where the DNA matches it firmly. Expanded clones are given a class, and other clones once, few, many or no size at all.

J gene: TRBJ2-1
D gene: NA
clone size: once
V gene: TRBV5-1
CDR3 DNA: TGCGCCAGCAGCTTGGGACAAACATACAATGAGCAGTTCTTC
CDR3 protein: CASSLGQTYNEQFF

J gene: TRBJ2-5
D gene: TRBD2
clone size: NA
V gene: TRBV19
CDR3 DNA: TGTGCCAGTAGTACCTCGCGGACTAGCGGGGCGTATCAAGAGACCCAGTACTTC
CDR3 protein: CASSTSRTSGAYQETQYF

J gene: TRBJ2-1
D gene: NA
clone size: NA
V gene: TRBV4-3
CDR3 DNA: TGCGCCAGCAGCCAAGGGCTAGCAATGGATGAGCAGTTCTTC
CDR3 protein: CASSQGLAMDEQFF

J gene: TRBJ1-3
D gene: TRBD1
clone size: NA
V gene: TRBV4-3
CDR3 DNA: TGCGCCAGCAGCTTAGGGACAGACTCTGGAAACACCATATATTTT
CDR3 protein: CASSLGTDSGNTIYF

J gene: TRBJ1-2
D gene: NA
clone size: NA
V gene: TRBV9
CDR3 DNA: TGTGCCAGCGGCGCGCGCCAGGGACTGCCCGGTCCGTATGGCTACACCTTC
CDR3 protein: CASGARQGLPGPYGYTF

J gene: TRBJ1-4
D gene: NA
clone size: NA
V gene: TRBV7-3
CDR3 DNA: TGTGCCAGCAGCTTAATCAGGGGAGGGGAAAAACTGTTTTTT
CDR3 protein: CASSLIRGGEKLFF

J gene: TRBJ1-1
D gene: NA
clone size: once
V gene: TRBV4-3
CDR3 DNA: TGCGCCAGCAGCCAAGATCAGTGGACTGAAGCTTTCTTT
CDR3 protein: CASSQDQWTEAFF

J gene: TRBJ1-3
D gene: TRBD1
clone size: once
V gene: TRBV6-1
CDR3 DNA: TGTGCCAGCAGTGATAGGGGGCCTGGAAACACCATATATTTT
CDR3 protein: CASSDRGPGNTIYF

J gene: TRBJ2-2
D gene: NA
clone size: NA
V gene: TRBV10-3
CDR3 DNA: TGTGCCTCCTCTTGGGAGGGGGGAAACACCGGGGAGCTGTTTTTT
CDR3 protein: CASSWEGGNTGELFF

J gene: TRBJ2-1
D gene: NA
clone size: once
V gene: TRBV6-1
CDR3 DNA: TGTGCCAGCAGTGATCGGGGGAGAATGGCAAAATCAAATGAGCAGTTCTTC
CDR3 protein: CASSDRGRMAKSNEQFF